This TCR beta chain was found in a study of blood T cell repertoires in COVID-19 (dated by TCRdb to 2018 to 2020). Some background on the complete study: Collaborator samples came from the United States, Italy and Spain and covered acute and convalescent phases of COVID-19. The prospective study material was composed of cDNA or gDNA derived from T cells, B-cell-depleted T cells, or PBMCs. The dataset comprised deeply sampled blood TCRbeta repertoires from subjects exposed to, actively infected with, or recovered from COVID-19. The repertoires were released in a freely available public database intended as a resource for research on the immune response to SARS-CoV-2. Samples came from the ongoing ImmuneRACE study (first 160 participants) plus 1,254 subjects from 6 global collaborators. A de-identified subject ID, COVID-19 status, age in years and sex were almost always included in the sample metadata. Where available, HLA class I and class II types were obtained from metadata supplied by the sample provider rather than from assay-based typing. What the study reported, not specific to this receptor: How much clinical and demographic metadata was included differed by source and by participant, and the metadata was provided uncurated.

As for this clone: What this receptor recognizes is not known. No clone much larger than this one lies a single base away; base qualities are absent. The same CDR3 can be traced to other DNA sequences in this sample.

Collaborating institutions collected whole blood in K2EDTA tubes following their own protocols. For TCRbeta analysis, collaborators shipped samples in one of three forms: frozen whole blood, isolated PBMCs, or DNA extracted from either of those sample types. CDR1 and CDR2 are drawn from the germline V gene: SGHRS, YFSETQ. The junction shows trimming of 3 bases on V and 5 bases on J, and the gene matches do not reach 2 bases of it. Including cysteine and phenylalanine, the CDR3 has 14 amino acids. Solely the CDR3 DNA is kept, with 42 bases framed from the first base. The immunoSEQ Assay, a bias-controlled multiplex PCR, was used to amplify TCRbeta CDR3 regions from genomic DNA. On the study's bioinformatics: Nucleated cell counts per sample were estimated from amplification of reference gene primers within the assay. Sequence reads were collapsed and filtered to measure the absolute abundance of every unique TCRbeta CDR3 rearrangement. For each sample, productive Simpson clonality was calculated by taking the square root of Simpson's diversity index across productive rearrangements. Here the immuneACCESS table is served through TCRdb, limited to in-frame sequences with V and J called. Missing clones are a known gap in these copies; in checked studies unresolved V genes cover under half, and the rest lacks a known reason. D and trimming were read from the DNA, whereas the V and J calls and clone size are those reported in that table. The sample table lists over 90,000 clones, around 80% of them with a count of one. Around 9.8% of the sample comes from the top ten.

The TCR originated in a man between 60 and 75 years old with active or convalescent COVID-19. Sample: peripheral blood. This sequence uses TRBV5-1 and TRBJ2-2; TRBD1 lines up with 9 middle nucleotides. The CDR3 protein sequence reads: CASSWGQGTGELFF. The DNA reads TGCGCCAGCAGCTGGGGACAGGGAACCGGGGAGCTGTTTTTT.